The rows below give T cell receptor beta chains drawn from one sample of a study of blood T cell repertoires in COVID-19. The repertoire was sequenced with immunoSEQ multiplex PCR; TCRdb's copy has only in-frame clones and lacks some. The sample contains 410,000 or so clones, about 89% of which appear only once. Sequencing was done on a sample of peripheral blood. The receptors were gathered from a woman aged 40-49 years with COVID-19, enrolled during active disease. Each CDR3 is given with its conserved first and last residue. Each record gives: D gene, V gene, J gene, clone size, CDR3 DNA, CDR3 protein. D genes are given only for firm matches. Not all rows give a size; the values are once, few, many and, for expanded clones, a class.

D: .; V: TRBV2; J: TRBJ2-7; size: once; DNA: TGTGCCAGCAGAATCACAGGGATTTCCTACGAGCAGTACTTC; CDR3: CASRITGISYEQYF
D: TRBD1; V: TRBV5-6; J: TRBJ2-5; size: .; DNA: TGTGCCAGCAGCATGAGGACAGGGACTCCTTCGGAGACCCAGTACTTC; CDR3: CASSMRTGTPSETQYF
D: .; V: TRBV9; J: TRBJ1-5; size: .; DNA: TGTGCCAGCAGCGTAGATAGCGGTCAGCCCCAGCATTTT; CDR3: CASSVDSGQPQHF
D: .; V: TRBV5-4; J: TRBJ1-3; size: .; DNA: TGTGCCAGCAGCCGGGACCAGGGGCGGGGAAACACCATATATTTT; CDR3: CASSRDQGRGNTIYF
D: .; V: TRBV19; J: TRBJ1-1; size: .; DNA: TGTGCCAGTAGTATCGGTCCCACTGAAGCTTTCTTT; CDR3: CASSIGPTEAFF
D: .; V: TRBV5-4; J: TRBJ1-2; size: once; DNA: TGTGCCAGCAGCGCAGGGTCTAACTATGGCTACACCTTC; CDR3: CASSAGSNYGYTF
D: .; V: TRBV28; J: TRBJ1-2; size: .; DNA: TGTGCCAGCATCATCGGGACACCTAATAACTATGGCTACACCTTC; CDR3: CASIIGTPNNYGYTF
D: .; V: TRBV19; J: TRBJ2-1; size: .; DNA: TGTGCCAGTAGTATAGGTCCGAACTCCTACTACAATGAGCAGTTCTTC; CDR3: CASSIGPNSYYNEQFF
D: .; V: TRBV6-2/TRBV6-3; J: TRBJ1-3; size: .; DNA: TGTGCCAGCAGTCCCCTTCGGGGTACAGGAAACACCATATATTTT; CDR3: CASSPLRGTGNTIYF
D: TRBD1; V: TRBV27; J: TRBJ1-2; size: .; DNA: TGTGCCAGCAGCCACGGGACAGTTCCCTCTAACTATGGCTACACCTTC; CDR3: CASSHGTVPSNYGYTF
D: TRBD1; V: TRBV7-2; J: TRBJ1-3; size: .; DNA: TGTGCCAGCAGCTTAAACCCGGGGACAGGGGGCGAAGAAAACACCATATATTTT; CDR3: CASSLNPGTGGEENTIYF
D: .; V: TRBV11-2; J: TRBJ2-6; size: .; DNA: TGTGCCAGCAGCCTTTTAATCTCTGGGGCCAACGTCCTGACTTTC; CDR3: CASSLLISGANVLTF
D: TRBD1; V: TRBV4-3; J: TRBJ2-5; size: .; DNA: TGCGCCAGCAGCCCCAACCCGACAGGGGGAGGCGAGACCCAGTACTTC; CDR3: CASSPNPTGGGETQYF
D: TRBD2; V: TRBV6-2/TRBV6-3; J: TRBJ2-7; size: once; DNA: TGTGCCAGCAGCGAGGCGATAGCGGGACCTTTTCTCCTACGAGAGCAGTACTTC; CDR3: CASSEAIAGPFLLREQYF
D: .; V: TRBV28; J: TRBJ1-6; size: once; DNA: TGTGCCAGCGGCGATACAGGGAGCTCCTATAATTCACCCCTCCACTTT; CDR3: CASGDTGSSYNSPLHF
D: .; V: TRBV27; J: TRBJ1-4; size: .; DNA: TGTGCCAGCAGGCGCAGGGGTGAAACTAATGAAAAACTGTTTTTT; CDR3: CASRRRGETNEKLFF
D: .; V: TRBV11-2; J: TRBJ1-4; size: .; DNA: TGTGCCAGCAGCTCTCGGCGACGGGGAGAAAAACTGTTTTTT; CDR3: CASSSRRRGEKLFF
D: TRBD1; V: TRBV18; J: TRBJ2-7; size: .; DNA: TGTGCCAGCTCACCAAAACAGGGGGAGGCCGAGCAGTACTTC; CDR3: CASSPKQGEAEQYF
D: .; V: TRBV3-1/TRBV3-2; J: TRBJ1-4; size: .; DNA: TGTGCCAGCCCTGGGGCCCCCGCAACTAATGAAAAACTGTTTTTT; CDR3: CASPGAPATNEKLFF
D: .; V: TRBV7-2; J: TRBJ1-2; size: once; DNA: TGTGCCAGCAGCTTATACGACAGAATAAGCCGTGGCTACACCTTC; CDR3: CASSLYDRISRGYTF
D: .; V: TRBV6-5; J: TRBJ2-3; size: .; DNA: TGTGCCAGCAGCACTAGGGATACGCAGTATTTT; CDR3: CASSTRDTQYF
D: TRBD1; V: TRBV5-6; J: TRBJ1-4; size: .; DNA: TGTGCCAGCAGCATCAGGGGGCGGGATGAAAAACTGTTTTTT; CDR3: CASSIRGRDEKLFF
D: TRBD1; V: TRBV28; J: TRBJ1-4; size: .; DNA: TGTGCCAGCAGTCCTAGACAGGGCAGATATGAAAAACTGTTTTTT; CDR3: CASSPRQGRYEKLFF
D: TRBD1; V: TRBV7-9; J: TRBJ1-2; size: few; DNA: TGTGCCAGCAGCTTAGGGGGGACAGCAACCTATGGCTACACCTTC; CDR3: CASSLGGTATYGYTF
D: .; V: TRBV7-2; J: TRBJ2-3; size: .; DNA: TGTGCCAGCAGCTTAGATCTCCGGGAATGGACGCAGTATTTT; CDR3: CASSLDLREWTQYF
D: TRBD2; V: TRBV6-2/TRBV6-3; J: TRBJ2-1; size: .; DNA: TGTGCCAGCAGCAGGAGCGGGAGATGGGGCAATGAGCAGTTCTTC; CDR3: CASSRSGRWGNEQFF